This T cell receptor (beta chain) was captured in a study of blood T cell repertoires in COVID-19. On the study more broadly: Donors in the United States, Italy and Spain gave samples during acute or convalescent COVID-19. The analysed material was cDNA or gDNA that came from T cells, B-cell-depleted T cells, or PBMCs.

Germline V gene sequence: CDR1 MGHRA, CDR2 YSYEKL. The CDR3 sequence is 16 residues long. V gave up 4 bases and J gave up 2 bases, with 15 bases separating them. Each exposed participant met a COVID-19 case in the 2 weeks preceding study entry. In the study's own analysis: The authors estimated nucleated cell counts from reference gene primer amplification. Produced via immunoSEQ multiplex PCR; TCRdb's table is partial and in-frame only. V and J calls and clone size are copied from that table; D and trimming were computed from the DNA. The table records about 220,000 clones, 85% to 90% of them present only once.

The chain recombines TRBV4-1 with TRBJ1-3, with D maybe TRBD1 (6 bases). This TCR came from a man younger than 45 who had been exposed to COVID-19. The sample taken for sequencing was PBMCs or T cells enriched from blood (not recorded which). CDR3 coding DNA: TGCGCCAGCAGCCGCCTACAGGGTTCCGCTGGAAACACCATATATTTT. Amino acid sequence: CASSRLQGSAGNTIYF.